This record covers a single T cell receptor beta chain. What it recognizes is unknown. It may be a read error: a sequence one base away is much more abundant. These data come from a study of glioma-infiltrating T cells. Study results and limitations: Only very few CDR3 sequences appeared in both tissue and blood. Non-neoplastic patients had below-expected tissue-blood divergence, while all gliomas exceeded expectation.

Using RNA template, CDR3s of TCR alpha and beta were amplified with iRepertoire arm-PCR. Input was roughly 85-400 ng of tissue mRNA or PBMC total RNA. MiXCR, applied by TCRdb to the multiplex PCR reads, yields one record per CDR3 protein. In the table there are roughly 100,000 distinct CDR3 sequences, 29% of which are singletons. There are 11 residues in the CDR3. CDR1 MNHEY and CDR2 SMNVEV come from the germline V gene (reference sequence). The chain employs TRBV27 and TRBJ2-5; no reliable D call. Sequenced sample: glioma tissue, nonneoplastic brain tissue, or PBMCs (not recorded which). The receptor was isolated from a human donor with low-grade glioma or glioblastoma, undergoing nonglioma brain surgery, or in good health (not recorded which). The CDR3 nucleotides are TGTGCCACCGGACCTCGAGAGACCAAGTACTTC. This sequence encodes CATGPRETKYF.